This T cell receptor (beta chain) emerged from a study of OX40 agonist ivuxolimab in advanced cancers. Whole-study context: An agonistic human IgG2 monoclonal antibody against OX40 (CD134) was given. Across the patients, intravenous ivuxolimab was delivered every 2 weeks at 0.01 to 10 mg/kg.

The repertoire was sequenced with immunoSEQ multiplex PCR; TCRdb's copy has only in-frame clones and lacks some. Seen here are 80,000 to 100,000 clones, less than 95% observed once, and the top ten hold around 1.5%. As regards this clone: The antigen remains undetermined.

The V and J ends lost 2 bases and 7 bases respectively, with 12 bases between them. The CDR3 has 13 residues. Germline V gene sequence: CDR1 GTSNPN, CDR2 SVGIG (reference sequence). Regarding the study as a whole: What antigens the expanded peripheral T cells recognized was never established. More expanded clones were seen, on average, in CD8+ T cells than in CD4+.

The chain recombines TRBV30 with TRBJ1-5, with D possibly TRBD1 on 5 matching bases. This material consisted of CD4+ or CD8+ T cells sorted from blood, taken in a trial of the OX40 agonist ivuxolimab. The receptor comes from an adult with an advanced solid tumor such as melanoma, head and neck, liver or kidney cancer. The CDR3 DNA follows: TGTGCCTGGAGTTTCGGGGGGAACCAGCCCCAGCATTTT. Translated, it gives CAWSFGGNQPQHF.